Below, one T cell receptor beta chain is given with its context. Its specificity is unknown. The data were obtained in a study of T cell responses to AZD1222 COVID-19 vaccine. General study results and limits: Spike-specific TCR depth and breadth grew after two AZD1222 doses. Donors were mostly white British, more females; clonal diversity possibly underestimated. Nearly half of spike-specific TCRs reportedly target unmutated variant regions. Only five or six AZD1222 recipients tested seropositive at baseline.

Per germline, CDR1 KGHSY and CDR2 FQNENV. The CDR3 spans 18 residues. Trimming left V 2 bases short and J 2 bases short, with 20 bases between. Sequencing used immunoSEQ multiplex PCR; TCRdb keeps in-frame clones, though not all of them. The sample holds over 120,000 clones. Sequenced sample: peripheral blood. The receptor was derived from an adult in good health. The V and J genes are TRBV16 and TRBJ2-3; D unresolved. DNA of the CDR3: TGTGCCAGCAGCCAAACCCCGAGGATAGTTCGAAACACAGATACGCAGTATTTT. This codes for CASSQTPRIVRNTDTQYF.